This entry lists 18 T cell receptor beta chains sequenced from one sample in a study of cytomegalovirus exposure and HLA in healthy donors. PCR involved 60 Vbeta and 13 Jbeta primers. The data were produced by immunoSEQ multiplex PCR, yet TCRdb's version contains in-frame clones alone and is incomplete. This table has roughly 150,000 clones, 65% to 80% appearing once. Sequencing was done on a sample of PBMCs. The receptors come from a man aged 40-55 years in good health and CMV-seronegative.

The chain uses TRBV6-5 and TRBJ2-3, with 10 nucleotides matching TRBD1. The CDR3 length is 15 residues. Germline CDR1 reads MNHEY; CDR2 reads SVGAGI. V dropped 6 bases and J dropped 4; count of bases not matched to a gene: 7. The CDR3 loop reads CASRKTGGIPDTQYF. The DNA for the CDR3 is TGTGCCAGCAGGAAGACAGGGGGCATTCCAGATACGCAGTATTTT.

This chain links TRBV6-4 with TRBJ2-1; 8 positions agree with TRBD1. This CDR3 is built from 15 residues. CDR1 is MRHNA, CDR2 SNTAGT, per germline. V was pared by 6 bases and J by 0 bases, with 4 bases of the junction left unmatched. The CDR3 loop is CASRRTGSSYNEQFF. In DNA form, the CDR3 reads TGTGCCAGCAGACGGACAGGGAGCTCCTACAATGAGCAGTTCTTC.

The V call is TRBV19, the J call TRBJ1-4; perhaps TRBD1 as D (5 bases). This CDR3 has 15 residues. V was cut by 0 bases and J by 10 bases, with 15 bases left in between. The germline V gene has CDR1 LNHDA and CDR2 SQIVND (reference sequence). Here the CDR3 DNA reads TGTGCCAGTAGTATAGAGGTGGCAGGGCCCGGAAAACTGTTTTTT. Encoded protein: CASSIEVAGPGKLFF.

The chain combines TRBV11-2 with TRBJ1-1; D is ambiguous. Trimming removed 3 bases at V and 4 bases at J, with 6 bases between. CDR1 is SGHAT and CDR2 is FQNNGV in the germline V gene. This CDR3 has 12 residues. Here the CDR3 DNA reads TGTGCCAGCAGCTTGGGAGTCACTGAAGCTTTCTTT. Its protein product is CASSLGVTEAFF.

In DNA, the CDR3 is TGTGCCACCAGCAGAGATGGGAGGAATGAGCAGTTCTTC. As protein: CATSRDGRNEQFF. The V gene is TRBV15, the J gene TRBJ2-1; D might be TRBD2 (6 bases). The CDR3 covers 13 residues. V shed 0 bases and J shed 7 bases, with 7 bases lying between them. Germline V lookup: CDR1 LNHNV, CDR2 YYDKDF (reference sequence). Based on the CDR3 plus reference TRBV15 and TRBJ2-1, the full variable domain is DAMVIQNPRYQVTQFGKPVTLSCSQTLNHNVMYWYQQKSSQAPKLLFHYYDKDFNNEADTPDNFQSRRPNTSFCFLDIRSPGLGDTAMYLCATSRDGRNEQFFGPGTRLTVL.

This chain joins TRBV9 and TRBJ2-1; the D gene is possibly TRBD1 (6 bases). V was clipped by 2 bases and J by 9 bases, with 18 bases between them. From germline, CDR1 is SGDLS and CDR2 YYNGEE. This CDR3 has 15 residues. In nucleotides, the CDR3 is TGTGCCAGCAGCGTCGGTGACTTAGGGGGTTCTGAGCAGTTCTTC. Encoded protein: CASSVGDLGGSEQFF.

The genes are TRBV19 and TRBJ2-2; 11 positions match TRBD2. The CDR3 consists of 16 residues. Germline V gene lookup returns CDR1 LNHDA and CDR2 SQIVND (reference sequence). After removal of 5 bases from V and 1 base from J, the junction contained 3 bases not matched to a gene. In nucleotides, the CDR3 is TGTGCCAGTAGTCTAGCGGGGGGTCTGAACACCGGGGAGCTGTTTTTT. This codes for CASSLAGGLNTGELFF.

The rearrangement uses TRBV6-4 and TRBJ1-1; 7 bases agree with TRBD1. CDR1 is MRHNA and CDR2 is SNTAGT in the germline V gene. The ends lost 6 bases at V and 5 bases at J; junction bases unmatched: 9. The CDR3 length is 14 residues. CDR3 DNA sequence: TGTGCCAGCAGGCCAGACAGGGAGAGGACTGAAGCTTTCTTT. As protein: CASRPDRERTEAFF.

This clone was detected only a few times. CDR3 protein: CASTKQIAGGGNEQFF. The DNA of the CDR3 is TGTGCCAGCACCAAACAAATAGCGGGAGGGGGCAATGAGCAGTTCTTC. This chain connects TRBV5-6 to TRBJ2-1, with 11 bases lining up with TRBD2. CDR1 and CDR2 (germline): SGHDT, YYEEEE. Trimming cost V 6 bases and J 6 bases; bases outside gene matches: 11. There are 16 residues in the CDR3.

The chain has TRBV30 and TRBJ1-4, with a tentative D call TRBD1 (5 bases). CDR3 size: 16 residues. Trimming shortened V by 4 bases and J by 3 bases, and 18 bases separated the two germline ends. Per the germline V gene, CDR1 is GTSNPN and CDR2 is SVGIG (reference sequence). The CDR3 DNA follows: TGTGCCTGGATCTTTCTTCTTGGGGCGTCTAATGAAAAACTGTTTTTT. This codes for CAWIFLLGASNEKLFF.

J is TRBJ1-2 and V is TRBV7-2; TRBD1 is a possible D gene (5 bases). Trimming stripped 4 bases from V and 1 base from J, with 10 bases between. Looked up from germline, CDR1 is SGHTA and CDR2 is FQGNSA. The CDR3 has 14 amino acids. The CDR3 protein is CASSYDSINYGYTF. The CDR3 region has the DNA TGTGCCAGCAGCTACGACAGCATTAACTATGGCTACACCTTC. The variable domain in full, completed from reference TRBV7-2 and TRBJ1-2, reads GAGVSQSPSNKVTEKGKDVELRCDPISGHTALYWYRQSLGQGLEFLIYFQGNSAPDKSGLPSDRFSAERTGGSVSTLTIQRTQQEDSAVYLCASSYDSINYGYTFGSGTRLTVV.

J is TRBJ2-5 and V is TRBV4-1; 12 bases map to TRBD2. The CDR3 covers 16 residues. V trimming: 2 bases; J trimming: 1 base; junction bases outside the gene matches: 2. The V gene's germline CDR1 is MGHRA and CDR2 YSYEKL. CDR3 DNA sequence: TGCGCCAGCAGCCAACTAGCGGGGGGGCCCCAAGAGACCCAGTACTTC. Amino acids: CASSQLAGGPQETQYF.

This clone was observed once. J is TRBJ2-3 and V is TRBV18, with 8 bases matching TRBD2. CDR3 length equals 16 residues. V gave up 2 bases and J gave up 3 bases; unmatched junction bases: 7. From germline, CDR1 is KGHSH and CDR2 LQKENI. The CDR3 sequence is CASSPALAGSTDTQYF. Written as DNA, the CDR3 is TGTGCCAGCTCACCAGCTCTAGCGGGTTCGACAGATACGCAGTATTTT.

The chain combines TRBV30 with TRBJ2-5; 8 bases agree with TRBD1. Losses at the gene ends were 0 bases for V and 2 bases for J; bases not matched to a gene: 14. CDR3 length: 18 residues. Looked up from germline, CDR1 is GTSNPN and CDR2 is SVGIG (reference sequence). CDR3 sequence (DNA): TGTGCCTGGAGTGTTTGGTTAGGGACAGGAAAGCGGCAAGAGACCCAGTACTTC. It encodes CAWSVWLGTGKRQETQYF. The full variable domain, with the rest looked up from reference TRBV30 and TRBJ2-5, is SQTIHQWPATLVQPVGSPLSLECTVEGTSNPNLYWYRQAAGRGLQLLFYSVGIGQISSEVPQNLSASRPQDRQFILSSKKLLLSDSGFYLCAWSVWLGTGKRQETQYFGPGTRLLVL.

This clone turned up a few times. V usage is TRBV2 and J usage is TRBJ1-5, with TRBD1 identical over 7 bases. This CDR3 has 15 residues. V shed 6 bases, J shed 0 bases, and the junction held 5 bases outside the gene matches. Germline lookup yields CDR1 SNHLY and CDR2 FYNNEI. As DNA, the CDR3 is TGTGCCAGCAGGGGGACAGTTTATAGCAATCAGCCCCAGCATTTT. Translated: CASRGTVYSNQPQHF.

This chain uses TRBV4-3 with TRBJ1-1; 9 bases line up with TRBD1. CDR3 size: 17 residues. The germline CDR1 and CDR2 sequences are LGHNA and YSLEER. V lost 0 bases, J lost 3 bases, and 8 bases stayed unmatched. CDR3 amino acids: CASSQDIGGQGHTEAFF. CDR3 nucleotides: TGCGCCAGCAGCCAAGACATCGGCGGACAGGGGCACACTGAAGCTTTCTTT.

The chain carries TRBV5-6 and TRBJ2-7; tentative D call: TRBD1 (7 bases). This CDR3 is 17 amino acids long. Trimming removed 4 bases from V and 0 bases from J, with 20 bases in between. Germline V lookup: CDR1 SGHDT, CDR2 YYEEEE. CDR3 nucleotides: TGTGCCAGCAGCCGACCTCGTTCAGGGGGGACCTCCTACGAGCAGTACTTC. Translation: CASSRPRSGGTSYEQYF.

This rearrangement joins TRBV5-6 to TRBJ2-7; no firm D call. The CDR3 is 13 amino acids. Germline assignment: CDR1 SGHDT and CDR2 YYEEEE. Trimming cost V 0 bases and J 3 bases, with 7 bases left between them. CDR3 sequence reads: CASSLDSYYEQYF. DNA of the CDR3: TGTGCCAGCAGCTTGGACAGTTACTACGAGCAGTACTTC.